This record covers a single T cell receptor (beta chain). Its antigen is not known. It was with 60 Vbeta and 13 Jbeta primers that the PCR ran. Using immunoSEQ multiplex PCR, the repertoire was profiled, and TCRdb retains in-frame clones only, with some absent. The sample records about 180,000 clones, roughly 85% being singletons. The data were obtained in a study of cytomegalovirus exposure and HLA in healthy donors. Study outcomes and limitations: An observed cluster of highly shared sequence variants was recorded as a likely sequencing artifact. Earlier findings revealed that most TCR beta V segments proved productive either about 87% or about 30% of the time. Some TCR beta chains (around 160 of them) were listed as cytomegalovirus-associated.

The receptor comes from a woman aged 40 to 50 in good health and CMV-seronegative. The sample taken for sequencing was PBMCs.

The CDR3 coding sequence is TGCAGCGCCCAGCGGGAGGCTAATACAAGGGAGCAGTTCTTC. Its protein is CSAQREANTREQFF. The chain couples TRBV29-1 to TRBJ2-1; 9 nucleotides align to TRBD2. The V gene end was trimmed by 7 bases and the J gene end by 10 bases; junction bases not matched to a gene: 14. This CDR3 contains 14 residues. Per germline, CDR1 SQVTM and CDR2 ANQGSEA.